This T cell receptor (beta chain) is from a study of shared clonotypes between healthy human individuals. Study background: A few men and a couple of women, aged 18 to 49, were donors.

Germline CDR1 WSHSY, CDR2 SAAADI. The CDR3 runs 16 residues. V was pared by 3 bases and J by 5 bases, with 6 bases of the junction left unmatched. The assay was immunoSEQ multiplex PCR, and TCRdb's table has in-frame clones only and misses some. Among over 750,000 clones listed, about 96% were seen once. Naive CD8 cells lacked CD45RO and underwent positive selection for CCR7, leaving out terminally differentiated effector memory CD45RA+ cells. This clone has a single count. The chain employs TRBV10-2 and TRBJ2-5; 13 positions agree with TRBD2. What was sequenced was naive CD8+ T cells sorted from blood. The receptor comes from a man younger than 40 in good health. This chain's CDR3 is CASSDTSGRAVETQYF. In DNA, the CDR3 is TGCGCCAGCAGTGATACTAGCGGGAGGGCCGTGGAGACCCAGTACTTC.